This T cell receptor (beta chain) is from a study of vaccination effects on CD4 cells after COVID-19. The CDR3 runs 14 residues. The V gene lost 2 bases and the J gene lost 4 bases, with 11 bases spanning the gap. The germline V gene has CDR1 SGHVS and CDR2 FQNEAQ. As concerns this clone: What it recognizes is unknown.

Prior to sequencing, the ViraFEST assay stimulated PBMC with viral peptide pools, which expanded the antigen-specific CD4+ T cells. Isolating CD4+ T cells followed less than 12 days of culture. Negative nucleocapsid antibody tests before and after vaccination confirmed no previous SARS-CoV-2 infection. Profiled with immunoSEQ multiplex PCR; TCRdb holds only in-frame clones, not every one. The table includes some 60,000 clones, roughly three quarters detected once. The chain combines TRBV7-8 with TRBJ1-2; possibly TRBD1 for D (5 bases). This receptor was taken from a human donor who received a COVID-19 vaccine. Sequencing used CD4+ T cells from PBMCs cultured with HCoV-NL63 spike peptides, obtained before COVID-19 vaccination. The CDR3 DNA reads TGTGCCAGCAGCTTACAGGGAATCAGCTATGGCTACACCTTC. Translated, it gives CASSLQGISYGYTF.